In this sample, the clone carrying this T cell receptor (beta chain) turned up a few times. Its antigen is unidentified. These data are taken from a study of beta chain features in type 1 diabetes. Study-level points and caveats: In all four CD4+ subsets, TCRB CDR3 length was significantly, moderately reduced in type 1 diabetes.

Germline V gene data show CDR1 as SGDLS and CDR2 as YYNGEE. Between the trimmed V and J ends, which lost 6 bases and 0 bases, there was a span of 10 bases. The CDR3 is made up of 15 amino acids. Since all of the isolated RNA was reverse transcribed, expressed TCRB transcripts were what got sequenced. Sequencing was performed with immunoSEQ multiplex PCR; in TCRdb, only in-frame clones are kept and a portion is missing. The data show about 390,000 clones, 8.5% to 10% seen once. The chain has TRBV9 and TRBJ2-6, with D possibly TRBD1 on 5 matching bases. Sequenced sample: central memory CD4+ T cells from blood. The sequence was collected from a man younger than 40 with type 1 diabetes. The CDR3 loop reads CASTLDSSGANVLTF. The CDR3 nucleotides read TGTGCCAGCACCCTCGACAGCTCTGGGGCCAACGTCCTGACTTTC.